The clone carrying this T cell receptor (beta chain) was seen once. The table came from immunoSEQ multiplex PCR; TCRdb's copy has only in-frame clones and leaves some out. The sample yields some 99,000 clones, over 75% seen once. The CDR3 runs 9 residues. Trimming removed 6 bases from V and 8 bases from J, with 2 bases in between. Germline values: CDR1 KGHDR, CDR2 SFDVKD. This sample is drawn from a study of blood T cell repertoires in COVID-19. Study information: COVID-19 samples, acute and convalescent, were from the United States, Italy and Spain. In each case, the material was cDNA or gDNA derived from T cells, B-cell-depleted T cells, or PBMCs.

This chain connects TRBV24-1 to TRBJ2-3, with no clear D. This sequence was found in a woman between 45 and 60 years old with acute or convalescent COVID-19. Sequenced sample: peripheral blood. CDR3 in amino acids: CATSRTQYF. As DNA, the CDR3 is TGTGCCACCAGTCGTACGCAGTATTTT.